This TCR beta chain was documented in a study of blood T cell repertoires in COVID-19. This CDR3 has 14 residues. In the source study's methods: Estimates of nucleated cell counts were drawn from the amplification of reference gene primers. TCRdb's copy holds only in-frame clones and misses some; the assay was immunoSEQ multiplex PCR. V and J calls and clone size follow that table, whereas D and trimming were derived from the DNA. The sample yields 150,000 to 180,000 clones, roughly four fifths seen once. The chain joins TRBV21-1 to TRBJ2-1; whether TRBD2, the table's D call, matches the DNA was not checked. TRBV21-1 represents a pseudogene. Sequences were obtained from peripheral blood. This TCR was recovered from a woman aged 60-75 years with acute or convalescent COVID-19. CDR3 protein: CASSPRGKCHEQFF. In DNA form, the CDR3 reads TGTGCCAGCAGCCCCCGGGGAAAGTGCCATGAGCAGTTCTTC.